These T cell receptor beta chains were read from a single sample in a study of T cell repertoires in cytomegalovirus infection. TCRdb itself ran the reads through MiXCR, one entry per CDR3 protein. The data show about 680,000 distinct CDR3 sequences, about 24% seen once. Specimen: CD8+ T cells from PBMCs. Receptor source: a human donor in good health (CMV status not recorded). Some clones in this sample may be carry-over from other donors' samples. The CDR3 runs from the conserved cysteine through the conserved F or W. The order of the fields is D gene, J gene, clone size, V gene, CDR3 DNA, CDR3 protein. A D gene is named only where the DNA matches it firmly. Clone size is stated in some rows and not others, as once, few, many or a class when expanded.

>NA|TRBJ1-2|few|TRBV2
TGTGCCAGCAACGAAAAACAGGGTTATAGCTATGGCTACACCTTC
CASNEKQGYSYGYTF
>NA|TRBJ2-6|NA|TRBV20-1
TGCAGTGCTAGGCGCGGGCAGCTCCTGGACTCTGGGGCCAACGTCCTGACTTTC
CSARRGQLLDSGANVLTF
>NA|TRBJ1-1|few|TRBV12-3/TRBV12-4
TGTGCCAGCACCTTGGGAGGGCTAGAAGCTTTCTTT
CASTLGGLEAFF
>NA|TRBJ2-1|NA|TRBV5-1
TGCGCCAGCAGCACCGCCGGGGCGGGCAATGAGCAGTTCTTC
CASSTAGAGNEQFF
>NA|TRBJ2-7|few|TRBV2
TGTGCCAGCAGGGTCGGAGAAAGCTACGAGCAGTACTTC
CASRVGESYEQYF
>NA|TRBJ1-1|NA|TRBV29-1
TGCAGCGTTGAGGGGTGGGGGCAGAGCACTGAAGCTTTCTTT
CSVEGWGQSTEAFF
>NA|TRBJ1-5|NA|TRBV7-3
TGTGCCAGCAGCGCCGTTGGGGGGCCCTCAAATCAGCCCCAGCATTTT
CASSAVGGPSNQPQHF
>TRBD2|TRBJ2-3|few|TRBV28
TGTGCCAGCAGTTGGGCTAGCGGGGCCAGCACAGATACGCAGTATTTT
CASSWASGASTDTQYF
>NA|TRBJ2-7|few|TRBV29-1
TGCAGCGTTGGGGAGGGGGATTACGAGCAGTACTTC
CSVGEGDYEQYF
>TRBD2|TRBJ2-1|NA|TRBV6-2/TRBV6-3
TGTGCCAGCAGCGCCGGGACTAGTAGATACAATGAGCAGTTCTTC
CASSAGTSRYNEQFF
>TRBD2|TRBJ2-5|NA|TRBV3-1
TGTGCCAGCAGCCAAGATTTGAGACTAGCGGGTTTCGTGAAGACCCAGTACTTC
CASSQDLRLAGFVKTQYF
>NA|TRBJ2-2|NA|TRBV20-1
TGCAGTGCTAGAGATCGTTTTGAGGTCGGTCGGACCGGGGAGCTGTTTTTT
CSARDRFEVGRTGELFF